One and the same sample provided the 27 T cell receptor beta chains below, sequenced in a study of T cell responses to AZD1222 COVID-19 vaccine. Only in-frame clones appear in the TCRdb table, and some are missing; sequencing was by immunoSEQ multiplex PCR. The table has under 150,000 clones, under 95% seen once. The sample consisted of peripheral blood, taken on day 0 of AZD1222 vaccination. The receptors here all came from an adult in good health.

V and J are TRBV7-8 and TRBJ2-1, with D perhaps TRBD2 (7 bases). Germline assignment: CDR1 SGHVS and CDR2 FQNEAQ. The CDR3 runs 15 residues. The V end was cut by 8 bases, the J end by 4 bases, with 18 bases between. The CDR3 reads CASAVRGAGYNEQFF. CDR3 sequence (DNA): TGTGCCAGCGCTGTCCGGGGGGCGGGTTACAATGAGCAGTTCTTC.

The chain uses TRBV5-1 and TRBJ2-2, with a weak D call TRBD2 (6 bases). The V gene's germline CDR1 is SGHRS and CDR2 YFSETQ. V was clipped by 4 bases and J by 5 bases, with 18 bases between them. This CDR3 contains 16 residues. The CDR3 here is CASSATDIGGTGELFF. CDR3 DNA sequence: TGCGCCAGCAGCGCTACCGACATCGGGGGAACCGGGGAGCTGTTTTTT.

CDR3 sequence reads: CASSLFGGKSSYGYTF. CDR3 DNA: TGTGCCAGCAGTTTATTCGGCGGGAAAAGCAGCTATGGCTACACCTTC. The gene calls are TRBV27 and TRBJ1-2; D ambiguous. CDR3 length equals 16 residues. V shed 1 base and J shed 4 bases, with 16 bases lying between them. Germline values: CDR1 MNHEY, CDR2 SMNVEV (reference sequence).

The gene calls are TRBV27 and TRBJ1-1, with 9 bases that match TRBD1. V was clipped by 2 bases and J by 8 bases; unmatched bases: 3. CDR3 length equals 13 residues. Germline V gives CDR1 MNHEY, CDR2 SMNVEV (reference sequence). The DNA of the CDR3 is TGTGCCAGCAGTTTAACAGGGGGCAGAGAAGCTTTCTTT. As protein: CASSLTGGREAFF.

The chain employs TRBV4-1 and TRBJ2-3; no reliable D call. This CDR3 region has 13 residues. Germline V gives CDR1 MGHRA, CDR2 YSYEKL. Between the trimmed V and J ends, which lost 1 base and 2 bases, there was a span of 4 bases. CDR3 DNA: TGCGCCAGCAGCCAAGGAGACACAGATACGCAGTATTTT. Its translation is CASSQGDTDTQYF.

The genes are TRBV21-1 and TRBJ1-6. TRBV21-1 is deemed a pseudogene. The CDR3 sequence is 17 residues long. The DNA of the CDR3 is TGTGCCAGCAGCAAAAAGGGTGGCGGGCAGCCGTTGGCGCCCCTCCACTTT. Residues: CASSKKGGGQPLAPLHF.

In this sample, this clone turned up many times. V gene TRBV4-3 combines with J gene TRBJ2-7; TRBD2 might be the D (6 bases). Trimming took off 1 base at V and 4 bases at J, with 17 bases between the two ends. The germline V gene has CDR1 LGHNA and CDR2 YSLEER. The CDR3 is 16 amino acids. The CDR3 region has the DNA TGCGCCAGCAGCCAAGGGGGGGACGGATCAGGGTACGAGCAGTACTTC. It specifies CASSQGGDGSGYEQYF.

V is TRBV15 and J is TRBJ2-1, with D unresolved. CDR3 length: 13 amino acids. Germline loops: CDR1 LNHNV, CDR2 YYDKDF (reference sequence). V was trimmed by 0 bases and J by 10 bases, leaving 10 bases between them. The CDR3 reads CATSRDPIWEQFF. CDR3 in DNA: TGTGCCACCAGCAGAGACCCTATATGGGAGCAGTTCTTC.

This clone was counted a single time. The V gene is TRBV5-1, the J gene TRBJ2-7, with 9 bases matching TRBD1. This CDR3 is 13 amino acids long. Germline loops: CDR1 SGHRS, CDR2 YFSETQ. V trimming: 1 base; J trimming: 6 bases; junction bases outside the gene matches: 2. CDR3 amino acids: CASSLRTGVEQYF. CDR3 coding DNA: TGCGCCAGCAGCTTGAGGACAGGGGTCGAGCAGTACTTC.

This chain uses TRBV7-2 with TRBJ1-5; no clear D. V shed 3 bases and J shed 7 bases, with 13 bases lying between them. The CDR3 sequence is 14 residues long. Germline V gives CDR1 SGHTA, CDR2 FQGNSA. CDR3 sequence reads: CASSFRISNQPQHF. As DNA, the CDR3 is TGTGCCAGCAGCTTTAGGATCTCAAACCAGCCCCAGCATTTT.

The CDR3 DNA follows: TGTGCCAGCAGCCAGGTCTCCACGTCCTATAATTCACCCCTCCACTTT. This codes for CASSQVSTSYNSPLHF. The chain combines TRBV3-1 (or the pseudogene TRBV3-2) with TRBJ1-6; D is unresolved. V gave up 3 bases and J gave up 1 base, with 10 bases separating them. This CDR3 is built from 16 residues. Germline CDR1 reads LGHDT; CDR2 reads YNNKEL (reference sequence).

This rearrangement joins TRBV5-1 to TRBJ1-3, with unresolved D. This CDR3 has 15 amino acids. The germline CDR1 and CDR2 sequences are SGHRS and YFSETQ. V was trimmed by 5 bases and J by 0 bases, leaving 12 bases between them. CDR3 sequence: CASSSDGLSGNTIYF. CDR3 DNA sequence: TGCGCCAGCAGTTCGGACGGACTCTCTGGAAACACCATATATTTT. The whole variable domain, filled in from reference TRBV5-1 and TRBJ1-3, reads KAGVTQTPRYLIKTRGQQVTLSCSPISGHRSVSWYQQTPGQGLQFLFEYFSETQRNKGNFPGRFSGRQFSNSRSEMNVSTLELGDSALYLCASSSDGLSGNTIYFGEGSWLTVV.

This clone was observed a single time. The chain recombines TRBV29-1 with TRBJ1-1; 7 bases are a match to TRBD1. CDR3 length: 14 amino acids. V trimming: 4 bases; J trimming: 3 bases; junction bases outside the gene matches: 8. Germline lookup yields CDR1 SQVTM and CDR2 ANQGSEA. The CDR3 coding sequence is TGCAGCGTTGTCGACCAGGGGGTGGACACTGAAGCTTTCTTT. Its protein product is CSVVDQGVDTEAFF.

The chain has TRBV10-3 and TRBJ2-1; 10 nucleotides align to TRBD1. CDR1 and CDR2 (germline): ENHRY, SYGVKD. Unmatched junction bases numbered 4, after V lost 8 bases and J lost 6 bases. The CDR3 consists of 13 residues. Here the CDR3 reads CAIGRDRGNEQFF. In nucleotides, the CDR3 is TGTGCCATCGGCCGGGACAGGGGCAATGAGCAGTTCTTC.

The chain uses TRBV6-6 and TRBJ1-2; 8 bases match TRBD1. The CDR3 runs 14 residues. Per the germline V gene, CDR1 is MNHNY and CDR2 is SVGAGI (reference sequence). The junction had 6 bases not matched to a gene; V was cut back by 4 bases and J by 5 bases. The CDR3 loop is CASSSSDRVYGYTF. Written as DNA, the CDR3 is TGTGCCAGCAGTTCCTCGGACAGGGTTTATGGCTACACCTTC.

The count of this clone is one. The CDR3 loop is CASSKGQRMDSPLHF. The CDR3, as DNA: TGTGCCAGCAGCAAAGGACAGCGTATGGATTCACCCCTCCACTTT. The genes are TRBV21-1 and TRBJ1-6; the table's D call TRBD1 went unverified against the DNA. TRBV21-1 is flagged as a pseudogene. The CDR3 length is 15 residues.

This chain connects TRBV28 to TRBJ1-1, with D possibly matching TRBD1 (5 bases). CDR1 MDHEN and CDR2 SYDVKM come from the germline V gene. CDR3 length: 14 amino acids. With 6 bases removed from V and 4 bases from J, the gap between germline ends came to 15 bases. The CDR3 here is CASSRTGSATEAFF. The CDR3 DNA is TGTGCCAGCAGCAGAACAGGTTCGGCCACTGAAGCTTTCTTT.

This chain connects TRBV5-4 to TRBJ1-1; possibly TRBD1 for D (5 bases). From germline, CDR1 is SGHNT and CDR2 YYREEE (reference sequence). This CDR3 has 15 residues. Trimming stripped 1 base from V and 0 bases from J, with 10 bases between. This CDR3 is CASSLSGRMNTEAFF. CDR3 DNA sequence: TGTGCCAGCAGCTTGTCGGGGCGGATGAACACTGAAGCTTTCTTT.

The V call is TRBV5-1, the J call TRBJ2-3, with D possibly matching TRBD2 (7 bases). From germline, CDR1 is SGHRS and CDR2 YFSETQ. V was pared by 3 bases and J by 6 bases, with 17 bases between. The CDR3 length is 15 residues. CDR3 in DNA: TGCGCCAGCAGCTCCTCCGGAGGGGGGGCGGATACGCAGTATTTT. Translating gives CASSSSGGGADTQYF. Looking up the rest from reference TRBV5-1 and TRBJ2-3 gives the full variable domain: KAGVTQTPRYLIKTRGQQVTLSCSPISGHRSVSWYQQTPGQGLQFLFEYFSETQRNKGNFPGRFSGRQFSNSRSEMNVSTLELGDSALYLCASSSSGGGADTQYFGPGTRLTVL.

The CDR3 loop reads CASSQEWGWNTEAFF. The CDR3 nucleotides are TGTGCCAGCAGCCAAGAATGGGGTTGGAACACTGAAGCTTTCTTT. The chain uses TRBV14 and TRBJ1-1; D gene unclear. This CDR3 has 15 amino acids. V lost 0 bases and J 1 base, leaving 9 bases between the germline ends. Germline V gene sequence: CDR1 SGHDN, CDR2 FVKESK.

The V gene is TRBV19, the J gene TRBJ2-5, with D maybe TRBD1 (6 bases). Trimming stripped 4 bases from V and 5 bases from J, with 11 bases between. Per the germline V gene, CDR1 is LNHDA and CDR2 is SQIVND (reference sequence). This CDR3 is built from 13 residues. As DNA, the CDR3 is TGTGCCAGTAGTAGGGGGCGCGGGGAGACCCAGTACTTC. Protein sequence: CASSRGRGETQYF.

The CDR3 is CAISEGQGHYGYTF. The CDR3 DNA reads TGTGCCATCAGTGAGGGACAGGGACACTATGGCTACACCTTC. The chain is built from TRBV10-3 and TRBJ1-2, with 8 bases matching TRBD1. The ends lost 2 bases at V and 3 bases at J; junction bases unmatched: 2. The CDR3 sequence is 14 residues long. Germline V lookup: CDR1 ENHRY, CDR2 SYGVKD.

This clone was observed once. V and J are TRBV19 and TRBJ1-1; 9 nucleotides align to TRBD1. Germline loops: CDR1 LNHDA, CDR2 SQIVND (reference sequence). V shed 2 bases, J shed 9 bases, and the junction held 10 bases outside the gene matches. CDR3 length equals 15 residues. The CDR3 nucleotides read TGTGCCAGTAGTATATCTTCGGGGGGGACAGGGAAAGCTTTCTTT. Residues: CASSISSGGTGKAFF.

The genes are TRBV20-1 and TRBJ2-1; unclear D gene. Germline V CDR1 and CDR2: DFQATT, SNEGSKA (reference sequence). This CDR3 region has 11 residues. Trimming left V 1 base short and J 8 bases short, with 6 bases between. This chain's CDR3 is CSARGSDEQFF. The CDR3 region has the DNA TGCAGTGCTAGAGGCAGCGATGAGCAGTTCTTC.

The chain employs TRBV3-1 (or the pseudogene TRBV3-2) and TRBJ1-2, with D unclear. CDR1 and CDR2 from the germline V gene are LGHDT and YNNKEL (reference sequence). The CDR3 sequence is 13 residues long. Deletions cut 1 base from V and 4 bases from J, with 7 bases between. The CDR3 reads CASSQVAGYGYTF. The CDR3 coding sequence is TGTGCCAGCAGCCAAGTTGCAGGCTATGGCTACACCTTC.

The sample holds one count of this clone. The chain employs TRBV11-2 and TRBJ2-1; 7 bases fit TRBD2. CDR3 length equals 15 residues. Trimming took 7 bases from V and 2 from J; bases not matched to a gene: 8. From germline, CDR1 is SGHAT and CDR2 FQNNGV. Here the CDR3 DNA reads TGTGCCAGCACCCTGATGGGGGGGGCCTACAATGAGCAGTTCTTC. This sequence encodes CASTLMGGAYNEQFF.

The J gene is TRBJ2-7, the V gene TRBV5-1; a possible D gene is TRBD2 (6 bases). Trimming took off 2 bases at V and 1 base at J, with 7 bases between the two ends. CDR1 is SGHRS and CDR2 is YFSETQ in the germline V gene. The CDR3 is made up of 13 amino acids. CDR3: CASSFGTSYEQYF. In DNA form, the CDR3 reads TGCGCCAGCAGCTTCGGGACTTCCTACGAGCAGTACTTC. Variable domain in full (rest from reference TRBV5-1 and TRBJ2-7): KAGVTQTPRYLIKTRGQQVTLSCSPISGHRSVSWYQQTPGQGLQFLFEYFSETQRNKGNFPGRFSGRQFSNSRSEMNVSTLELGDSALYLCASSFGTSYEQYFGPGTRLTVT.